A single sample gave rise to the 24 T cell receptor beta chains below, sequenced in a study of high-grade serous ovarian cancer treatment subgroups. The tumor samples were collected prior to definitive surgery or chemotherapy. TCRdb keeps only in-frame clones here, not all; method: immunoSEQ multiplex PCR. This table holds about 4,200 clones, about 81% found once. Sequencing used tumor tissue. Receptor source: a human donor with high-grade serous ovarian cancer.

The J gene is TRBJ1-5, the V gene TRBV7-2, with a weak D call TRBD1 (6 bases). V dropped 0 bases and J dropped 0 bases, with 12 bases sitting between them. CDR3 length equals 17 residues. From germline, CDR1 is SGHTA and CDR2 FQGNSA. The CDR3 loop reads CASSLASQGYSNQPQHF. The CDR3 DNA reads TGTGCCAGCAGCTTAGCGAGTCAGGGGTATAGCAATCAGCCCCAGCATTTT. The variable domain in full, completed from reference TRBV7-2 and TRBJ1-5, reads GAGVSQSPSNKVTEKGKDVELRCDPISGHTALYWYRQSLGQGLEFLIYFQGNSAPDKSGLPSDRFSAERTGGSVSTLTIQRTQQEDSAVYLCASSLASQGYSNQPQHFGDGTRLSIL.

The V gene is TRBV6-1, the J gene TRBJ2-2; 9 positions match TRBD2. The V gene's germline CDR1 is MNHNS and CDR2 SASEGT. CDR3 length: 14 residues. V trimming: 11 bases; J trimming: 3 bases; junction bases outside the gene matches: 7. The CDR3 spells CAAERGAYTGELFF. As DNA, the CDR3 is TGTGCCGCGGAGCGGGGGGCCTACACCGGGGAGCTGTTTTTT.

J is TRBJ2-3 and V is TRBV10-2; D unresolved. The ends were cut back, 9 bases at V and 2 bases at J, with 9 bases in the middle. Germline CDR1 WSHSY, CDR2 SAAADI. The CDR3 runs 12 residues. CDR3 DNA: TGCGCCAGTCGACCGATCACAGATACGCAGTATTTT. This sequence encodes CASRPITDTQYF.

The chain is built from TRBV10-3 and TRBJ2-5; a weak D match, TRBD1 (5 bases). The assigned J gene may be wrong: the sequence end matches TRBJ2-7 better. Germline CDR1 reads ENHRY; CDR2 reads SYGVKD. The CDR3 spans 13 residues. In DNA form, the CDR3 reads TGTGCCATCAGGCAGGACACAATATACGAGCAGTACTTC. Its translation: CAIRQDTIYEQYF.

J is TRBJ1-5 and V is TRBV7-2; no reliable D call. CDR3 length: 13 amino acids. CDR1 is SGHTA and CDR2 is FQGNSA in the germline V gene. V was pared by 3 bases and J by 0 bases, with 3 bases between. CDR3 sequence reads: CASSFNSNQPQHF. CDR3 nucleotide sequence: TGTGCCAGCAGCTTCAATAGCAATCAGCCCCAGCATTTT.

The rearrangement uses TRBV27 and TRBJ2-1; D tentatively fits TRBD1 or TRBD2 (6 bases each). The length of the CDR3 is 11 residues. CDR1 and CDR2 from the germline V gene are MNHEY and SMNVEV (reference sequence). V was trimmed by 10 bases and J by 9 bases, leaving 13 bases between them. For the CDR3, the DNA is TGTGCCACCCTCAAGGGGGGTGAGCAGTTCTTC. Encoded protein: CATLKGGEQFF.

The CDR3 loop reads CATSRDSGQGGQPQHF. The CDR3 nucleotides read TGTGCCACCAGCAGAGACTCGGGACAGGGCGGCCAGCCCCAGCATTTT. The chain links TRBV15 to TRBJ1-5, with TRBD1 identical over 9 bases. Germline CDR1 reads LNHNV; CDR2 reads YYDKDF (reference sequence). With V trimmed by 0 bases and J by 7 bases, 7 bases remained unmatched. The CDR3 covers 16 residues. The full variable domain, with the rest looked up from reference TRBV15 and TRBJ1-5, is DAMVIQNPRYQVTQFGKPVTLSCSQTLNHNVMYWYQQKSSQAPKLLFHYYDKDFNNEADTPDNFQSRRPNTSFCFLDIRSPGLGDTAMYLCATSRDSGQGGQPQHFGDGTRLSIL.

The V and J genes are TRBV6-1 and TRBJ2-7; D possibly matches TRBD1 or TRBD2 (5 bases each). V was trimmed by 4 bases and J by 0 bases, leaving 13 bases between them. The CDR3 loop spans 15 amino acids. From germline, CDR1 is MNHNS and CDR2 SASEGT. The CDR3 spells CASSVEGLSSYEQYF. CDR3 nucleotide sequence: TGTGCCAGCAGTGTTGAGGGGCTCAGCTCCTACGAGCAGTACTTC.

V is TRBV4-1 and J is TRBJ2-7; D uncertain. Germline assignment: CDR1 MGHRA and CDR2 YSYEKL. Trimming left V 0 bases short and J 2 bases short, with 11 bases between. There are 15 residues in the CDR3. The CDR3: CASSQEVSAAYEQYF. The CDR3 bases are TGCGCCAGCAGCCAAGAGGTATCGGCTGCCTACGAGCAGTACTTC.

V gene TRBV29-1 combines with J gene TRBJ2-5; D remains unclear. Germline V gene data show CDR1 as SQVTM and CDR2 as ANQGSEA. CDR3 size: 15 residues. Between the trimmed V and J ends, which lost 6 bases and 1 base, there was a span of 18 bases. In DNA form, the CDR3 reads TGCAGCGTCCTCCCGCTACAGAGGCTCCAAGAGACCCAGTACTTC. It encodes CSVLPLQRLQETQYF.

The chain joins TRBV18 to TRBJ2-1; D may be TRBD2 (6 bases). This CDR3 contains 15 residues. Trimming took off 4 bases at V and 3 bases at J, with 13 bases between the two ends. Germline CDR1 and CDR2: KGHSH and LQKENI. DNA of the CDR3: TGTGCCAGCTCACGGCACCGGGGGAACTACAATGAGCAGTTCTTC. The encoded protein is CASSRHRGNYNEQFF.

This chain connects TRBV30 to TRBJ1-5, with D unclear. This CDR3 has 13 residues. V lost 4 bases, J lost 2 bases, and 9 bases lay in between. CDR1 and CDR2 (germline): GTSNPN, SVGIG (reference sequence). CDR3 loop: CAWNGLGNQPQHF. The CDR3 DNA sequence: TGTGCCTGGAACGGACTTGGCAATCAGCCCCAGCATTTT.

The chain is built from TRBV2 and TRBJ1-5; 8 nucleotides line up with TRBD1. The V segment lost 4 bases and the J segment 0 bases; nucleotides outside the gene matches: 2. Germline CDR1 and CDR2: SNHLY and FYNNEI. This CDR3 has 15 amino acids. The CDR3 DNA reads TGTGCCAGCAGTGCAGACAGGGGTAGCAATCAGCCCCAGCATTTT. Translated: CASSADRGSNQPQHF.

This rearrangement joins TRBV7-6 to TRBJ1-2; a possible D gene is TRBD1 (5 bases). There are 13 residues in the CDR3. V was trimmed by 3 bases and J by 7 bases, leaving 12 bases between them. Germline CDR1 SGHVS, CDR2 FNYEAQ. The CDR3: CASSFRESGGYTF. The CDR3 DNA sequence: TGTGCCAGCAGCTTCAGGGAATCGGGTGGCTACACCTTC.

The chain uses TRBV14 and TRBJ1-1; TRBD1 matches 8 bases. The CDR3 sequence is 15 residues long. Germline CDR1 is SGHDN and CDR2 is FVKESK. The V gene end was trimmed by 3 bases and the J gene end by 1 base; junction bases not matched to a gene: 4. The CDR3 DNA sequence: TGTGCCAGCAGCCACCAGGGGGCTGCGAACACTGAAGCTTTCTTT. Encoded protein: CASSHQGAANTEAFF.

This clone was observed once. This chain uses TRBV29-1 with TRBJ2-1; D is perhaps TRBD2 (6 bases). V lost 6 bases to trimming and J lost 8 bases, with 14 bases between them. Per the germline V gene, CDR1 is SQVTM and CDR2 is ANQGSEA. The CDR3 length is 12 residues. CDR3 in amino acids: CSVQRSGHEQFF. The CDR3 coding sequence is TGCAGCGTCCAACGGAGCGGGCATGAGCAGTTCTTC.

The gene calls are TRBV5-6 and TRBJ2-2; 7 nucleotides line up with TRBD2. Germline CDR1 is SGHDT and CDR2 is YYEEEE. The J segment lost 0 bases and the V segment lost 2 bases, leaving 4 bases of the junction unmatched. This CDR3 has 16 amino acids. This CDR3 is CASSLLRGTNTGELFF. CDR3 nucleotide sequence: TGTGCCAGCAGCTTACTGCGGGGGACGAACACCGGGGAGCTGTTTTTT.

This clone has a single count. The chain couples TRBV10-3 to TRBJ2-7; D is ambiguous. The germline gives CDR1 ENHRY, CDR2 SYGVKD. Trimming pared 6 bases from V and 3 bases from J, leaving 9 bases between. The CDR3 extends over 12 amino acids. The CDR3 DNA reads as TGTGCCATCAGCTCCAATGGCTACGAGCAGTACTTC. Its protein product is CAISSNGYEQYF.

The V call is TRBV10-3, the J call TRBJ2-3; tentatively, D is TRBD2 (7 bases). With 3 bases removed from V and 1 base from J, the gap between germline ends came to 11 bases. Germline V gives CDR1 ENHRY, CDR2 SYGVKD. CDR3 size: 15 residues. The CDR3 DNA is TGTGCCATCAGTGACCGGGGGGCTCGCACAGATACGCAGTATTTT. Translation gives CAISDRGARTDTQYF.

The CDR3 sequence is CASSLGGGGETQYF. The CDR3 DNA sequence: TGTGCCAGCAGCTTGGGAGGCGGGGGGGAGACCCAGTACTTC. The chain carries TRBV5-4 and TRBJ2-5; TRBD2 agrees at 8 bases. V lost 0 bases to trimming and J lost 5 bases; unmatched junction nucleotides: 3. The CDR3 is made up of 14 amino acids. Germline CDR1 and CDR2: SGHNT and YYREEE (reference sequence).

Concerning this clone itself: Germline and junction disagree at one end, which may indicate a read error. The chain carries TRBV28 and TRBJ2-7; TRBD1 is a possible D gene (5 bases). Germline CDR1 reads MDHEN; CDR2 reads SYDVKM. The CDR3 loop spans 12 amino acids. CDR3 bases: TGTGCCAGCAGTTCTGGGGCCGACCTTATGGGCTTC. Translation gives CASSSGADLMGF.

For this clone: Compared with germline, one end of the junction differs, possibly owing to a read error. V usage is TRBV5-3 and J usage is TRBJ2-7; D possibly matches TRBD1 or TRBD2 (6 bases each). TRBV5-3 is an ORF for which the function is uncertain. This CDR3 region has 14 residues. For the CDR3, the DNA is TGTGCCAGCAGCTTGGATAGGGGGGTCAACGAGCAGTACTTC. It encodes CASSLDRGVNEQYF.

Concerning this clone: The junction shows a germline mismatch at one end, possibly a read error. This chain joins TRBV7-2 and TRBJ1-2; D is undetermined. The CDR3 is 14 amino acids. In germline, CDR1 is SGHTA, CDR2 FQGNSA. For the CDR3, the DNA is TGTGCCAGCAGCATAGCGGCGGGGAGCGATGGCTACACCTTC. Residues: CASSIAAGSDGYTF.

The chain has TRBV30 and TRBJ1-4, with 8 bases fitting TRBD1. The CDR3 sequence is 16 residues long. V was pared by 0 bases and J by 2 bases, with 5 bases of the junction left unmatched. Germline CDR1 is GTSNPN and CDR2 is SVGIG (reference sequence). The CDR3 DNA follows: TGTGCCTGGAGTGTACGCAGGGGGCTGACTAATGAAAAACTGTTTTTT. It yields the protein CAWSVRRGLTNEKLFF.